This TCR beta chain emerged from a study of T cell responses to AZD1222 COVID-19 vaccine. This clone was counted once. This table comes from immunoSEQ multiplex PCR, and its TCRdb copy is limited to in-frame clones, with some not included. The table records fewer than 120,000 clones, roughly nine tenths of them present only once. The V gene's germline CDR1 is SNHLY and CDR2 FYNNEI. J lost 6 bases, V lost 6 bases, and 6 bases had no gene match. This CDR3 is built from 15 residues. This receptor was identified in an adult in good health. The V call is TRBV2, the J call TRBJ1-5; 12 nucleotides line up with TRBD1. Material: peripheral blood, obtained on day 0 of AZD1222 vaccination. CDR3 sequence (DNA): TGTGCCAGCAGCGTGGGACAGGGGGCAGCTCAGCCCCAGCATTTT. It encodes CASSVGQGAAQPQHF.